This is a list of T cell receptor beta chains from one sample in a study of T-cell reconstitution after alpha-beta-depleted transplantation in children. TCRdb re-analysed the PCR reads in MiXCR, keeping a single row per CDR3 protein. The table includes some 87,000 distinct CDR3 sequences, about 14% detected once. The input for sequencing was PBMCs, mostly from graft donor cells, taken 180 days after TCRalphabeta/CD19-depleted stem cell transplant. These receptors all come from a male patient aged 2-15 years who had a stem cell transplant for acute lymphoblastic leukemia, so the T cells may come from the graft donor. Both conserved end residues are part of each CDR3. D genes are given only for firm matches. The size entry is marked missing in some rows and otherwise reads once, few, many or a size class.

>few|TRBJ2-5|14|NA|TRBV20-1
CSASLPTQHETQYF
TGCAGTGCTTCCCTACCGACCCAGCATGAGACCCAGTACTTC
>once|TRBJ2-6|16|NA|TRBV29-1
CSVEDLGQPGANVLTF
TGCAGCGTTGAAGATCTAGGGCAGCCTGGGGCCAACGTCCTGACTTTC
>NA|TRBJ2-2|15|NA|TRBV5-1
CASSSLGENTGELFF
TGCGCCAGCAGCTCGCTGGGGGAAAACACCGGGGAGCTGTTTTTT
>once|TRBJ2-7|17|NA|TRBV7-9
CASSESRNRKLSYEQYF
TGTGCCAGCAGCGAATCGAGGAACAGAAAGCTCTCCTACGAGCAGTACTTC
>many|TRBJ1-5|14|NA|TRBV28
CASSLFTGRGPQHF
TGTGCCAGCAGTTTATTTACAGGCCGGGGGCCCCAGCATTTT
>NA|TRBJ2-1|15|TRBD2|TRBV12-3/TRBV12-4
CASSKTSGVYNEQFF
TGTGCCAGCAGTAAGACTAGCGGAGTCTACAATGAGCAGTTCTTC
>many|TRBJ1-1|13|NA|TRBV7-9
CASRFDRNTEAFF
TGTGCCAGCAGATTCGACAGGAACACTGAAGCTTTCTTT
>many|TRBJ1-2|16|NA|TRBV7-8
CASTSNGHHKNYGYTF
TGTGCCAGCACTTCAAATGGGCACCATAAAAACTATGGCTACACCTTC
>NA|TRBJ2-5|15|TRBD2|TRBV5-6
CASSLTSGGVETQYF
TGTGCCAGCAGCTTGACGAGCGGGGGGGTAGAGACCCAGTACTTC
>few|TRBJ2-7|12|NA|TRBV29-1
CSVVDSSYEQYF
TGCAGCGTTGTGGACTCCTCCTACGAGCAGTACTTC
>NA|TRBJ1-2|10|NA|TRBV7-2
CASRPYGYTF
TGTGCCAGCAGACCATATGGCTACACCTTC
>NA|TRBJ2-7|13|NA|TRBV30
CAWSLRRPYEQYF
TGTGCCTGGAGTTTGCGGCGACCCTACGAGCAGTACTTC
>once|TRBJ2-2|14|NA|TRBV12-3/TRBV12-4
CASREGENIGELFF
TGTGCCAGCAGGGAGGGGGAAAACATCGGCGAGCTGTTTTTT
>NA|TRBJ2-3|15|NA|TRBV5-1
CASSLGSLAQDTQYF
TGCGCCAGCAGCTTGGGTTCGCTAGCTCAAGATACGCAGTATTTT